These 27 T cell receptor beta chains share one sample of origin, sequenced in a study of breast tumors, draining lymph nodes, adjacent tissues. MiXCR, applied by TCRdb to the multiplex PCR reads, yields one record per CDR3 protein. The data hold around 230,000 distinct CDR3 sequences, with 32% observed a single time. The lymph nodes were axillary draining lymph nodes from breast cancer patients. Material: axillary lymph node tissue. Receptors originate from a female donor with breast cancer. Some clones in this sample may be carry-over from other donors' samples.

The gene calls are TRBV24-1 and TRBJ2-2; TRBD2 agrees at 8 bases. The CDR3 has 13 amino acids. CDR1 KGHDR and CDR2 SFDVKD come from the germline V gene. V trimming: 9 bases; J trimming: 4 bases; junction bases outside the gene matches: 3. CDR3 nucleotide sequence: TGTGCCACCTCAGCGGGAGCCACCGGGGAGCTGTTTTTT. It specifies CATSAGATGELFF.

Note on this clonotype: The limits of the CDR3 on the DNA are not certain, so only TCRdb's listed CDR3 is given. The gene calls are TRBV2 and TRBJ2-7; TRBD2 is the table's D call, not checked against the DNA. Termini included, the CDR3 measures 18 amino acids. Germline assignment: CDR1 SNHLY and CDR2 FYNNEI. CDR3 sequence reads: CASFYICSARGNTYEQYF.

In its sample, this clonotype was seen many times. The chain uses TRBV10-3 and TRBJ1-5; D not resolved. Germline CDR1 ENHRY, CDR2 SYGVKD. The CDR3 runs to 13 residues. Trimming took 4 bases from V and 5 from J, leaving 9 bases between them. Here the CDR3 DNA reads TGTGCCATCAGTGTCGAACGGGATCAGCCCCAGCATTTT. Its translation: CAISVERDQPQHF.

This clonotype was recorded at least ten times. CDR3 residues: CASSPGGLNTQYF. The CDR3 region has the DNA TGTGCCAGCAGCCCCGGGGGGCTAAATACGCAGTATTTT. The chain employs TRBV3-1 and TRBJ2-3; possible D gene TRBD2, 7 bases. Germline V CDR1 and CDR2: LGHDT, YNNKEL (reference sequence). Trimming took 4 bases from V and 7 from J, leaving 12 bases between them. The CDR3 has 13 amino acids.

Remarks on this clonotype: The junction departs from germline at one end; a sequencing error may be responsible. This chain joins TRBV7-2 and TRBJ2-5; D perhaps matches TRBD1 (5 bases). The CDR3 covers 15 residues. Germline V CDR1 and CDR2: SGHTA, FQGNSA. The CDR3 region has the DNA TGTGCCAGCGGCTTATGGGGCACAGTTCAAGAGACCCAGTACTTC. The encoded protein is CASGLWGTVQETQYF.

This clonotype turned up a few times. The J gene is TRBJ2-4, the V gene TRBV5-6; a possible D gene is TRBD2 (6 bases). CDR3 length: 16 residues. V dropped 0 bases and J dropped 4 bases, with 14 bases sitting between them. From germline, CDR1 is SGHDT and CDR2 YYEEEE. The CDR3 reads CASSLEVGGIKNIQYF. The CDR3 bases are TGTGCCAGCAGCTTGGAGGTTGGAGGGATAAAAAACATTCAGTACTTC.

This chain uses TRBV24-1 with TRBJ2-5; D unresolved. The length of the CDR3 is 13 residues. Germline values: CDR1 KGHDR, CDR2 SFDVKD. The CDR3 DNA reads as TGTGCTAGAGTGACACCCGACCAAGAGACCCAGTACTTC. Its protein product is CARVTPDQETQYF.

This clonotype has at least ten counts. A much larger clone differs from this one at a single base, so this may be a read error. J is TRBJ2-7 and V is TRBV20-1; no clear D gene. The CDR3 is 11 residues long. Per the germline V gene, CDR1 is DFQATT and CDR2 is SNEGSKA (reference sequence). The CDR3, as DNA: TGCAGTGCTAGAGTCCCCTACGAGCAGTCCTTC. It specifies CSARVPYEQSF.

The V and J genes are TRBV3-1 and TRBJ1-1; D is ambiguous. Germline-derived CDR1 and CDR2 are LGHDT and YNNKEL (reference sequence). V was trimmed by 1 base and J by 4 bases, leaving 7 bases between them. CDR3 length equals 13 residues. The CDR3 coding sequence is TGTGCCAGCAGCCAAGTCCCCGGCACTGAAGCTTTCTTT. This codes for CASSQVPGTEAFF.

This clonotype was picked up many times. The chain has TRBV4-3 and TRBJ2-2; tentative D call: TRBD2 (5 bases). V was pared by 4 bases and J by 3 bases, with 21 bases between. Germline lookup yields CDR1 LGHNA and CDR2 YSLEER. The CDR3 extends over 18 amino acids. This CDR3 is CASSPTPSSIGYTGELFF. The CDR3 nucleotides are TGCGCCAGCAGCCCGACCCCCTCTAGCATAGGGTACACCGGGGAGCTGTTTTTT.

This clonotype was picked up many times. The V call is TRBV30, the J call TRBJ2-3, with D uncertain. Germline lookup yields CDR1 GTSNPN and CDR2 SVGIG (reference sequence). V lost 0 bases to trimming and J lost 6 bases, with 7 bases between them. CDR3 length: 12 amino acids. DNA for the CDR3: TGTGCCTGGAGTGTAGTGTCGGATACGCAGTATTTT. Encoded protein: CAWSVVSDTQYF.

The chain couples TRBV2 to TRBJ2-2, with 8 bases fitting TRBD1. V shed 2 bases, J shed 3 bases, and the junction held 8 bases outside the gene matches. Germline lookup yields CDR1 SNHLY and CDR2 FYNNEI. There are 17 residues in the CDR3. In DNA form, the CDR3 reads TGTGCCAGCAGTGAAAACAGGGGGGTCGGCTACACCGGGGAGCTGTTTTTT. Its translation is CASSENRGVGYTGELFF.

The sample holds many counts of this clonotype. The chain uses TRBV5-8 and TRBJ1-5; maybe TRBD1 (6 bases). V lost 3 bases and J 4 bases, leaving 14 bases between the germline ends. In germline, CDR1 is SGHTS, CDR2 YDEGEE. CDR3 length equals 15 residues. The CDR3 DNA reads as TGTGCCAGCAGCTGGGGCCGACAGGCAAATCAGCCCCAGCATTTT. It specifies CASSWGRQANQPQHF.

This clonotype has a handful of counts. J is TRBJ1-2 and V is TRBV28; D not certain. The CDR3 is made up of 12 amino acids. Germline V gene sequence: CDR1 MDHEN, CDR2 SYDVKM. V lost 6 bases, J lost 5 bases, and 10 bases lay in between. DNA for the CDR3: TGTGCCAGCAGGACCAACTTGTATGGCTACACCTTC. This encodes CASRTNLYGYTF.

This clonotype was observed many times. This chain joins TRBV29-1 and TRBJ2-5; D unclear. V lost 3 bases and J lost 5, with 7 bases in between. Germline CDR1 reads SQVTM; CDR2 reads ANQGSEA. The length of the CDR3 is 11 residues. CDR3: CSVEKWETQYF. CDR3 nucleotide sequence: TGCAGCGTTGAGAAGTGGGAGACCCAGTACTTC.

This clonotype was seen repeatedly, ten times or more. The chain recombines TRBV6-5 with TRBJ1-5; D gene unclear. This CDR3 contains 13 residues. Germline V CDR1 and CDR2: MNHEY, SVGAGI. The V and J ends lost 5 bases and 7 bases respectively, with 12 bases between them. The CDR3: CASSPRLSQPQHF. CDR3 DNA: TGTGCCAGCAGTCCCAGACTCAGCCAGCCCCAGCATTTT.

V and J are TRBV14 and TRBJ1-1; TRBD1 agrees at 7 bases. Germline V lookup: CDR1 SGHDN, CDR2 FVKESK. Trimming cost V 5 bases and J 0 bases; bases outside gene matches: 6. This CDR3 is 15 amino acids long. CDR3 nucleotide sequence: TGTGCCAGCAGCTCAACCGGGACAGTGAACACTGAAGCTTTCTTT. Translation: CASSSTGTVNTEAFF.

This clonotype appeared many times. This chain connects TRBV18 to TRBJ2-1; 8 bases are a match to TRBD2. In germline, CDR1 is KGHSH, CDR2 LQKENI. CDR3 size: 16 residues. Germline trimming cut 3 bases from V and 5 bases from J; bases unmatched to any gene: 9. CDR3 coding DNA: TGTGCCAGCTCACCTTTCGTAGCGGGGCTCGACAATGAGCAGTTCTTC. Its protein product is CASSPFVAGLDNEQFF.

CDR3 bases: TGCAGCGTTGGACAGGGCAACTATGGCTACACCTTC. Translated: CSVGQGNYGYTF. The chain carries TRBV29-1 and TRBJ1-2, with 7 bases lining up with TRBD1. V gave up 4 bases and J gave up 2 bases; unmatched junction bases: 1. Looked up from germline, CDR1 is SQVTM and CDR2 is ANQGSEA. CDR3 length equals 12 residues.

This clonotype came up many times. The chain is built from TRBV28 and TRBJ2-7, with D possibly matching TRBD1 (5 bases). Germline-derived CDR1 and CDR2 are MDHEN and SYDVKM. V shed 10 bases and J shed 7 bases, with 20 bases lying between them. This CDR3 contains 13 residues. The chain's CDR3 is CATSAGQTFEQYF. The CDR3 DNA reads TGTGCCACCTCGGCCGGACAAACCTTTGAGCAGTACTTC.

The genes are TRBV20-1 and TRBJ1-5; 11 nucleotides align to TRBD1. The germline CDR1 and CDR2 sequences are DFQATT and SNEGSKA (reference sequence). This CDR3 contains 15 residues. The CDR3 DNA sequence: TGCGGCGCCGCGGACAGGGGGCGCGGAAGTCAGCCCCAGCATTTT. This gives the protein CGAADRGRGSQPQHF.

This clonotype was seen ten or more times. The chain combines TRBV3-1 with TRBJ2-7; 10 bases align to TRBD2. The V gene end was trimmed by 7 bases and the J gene end by 7 bases; junction bases not matched to a gene: 16. CDR1 is LGHDT, CDR2 YNNKEL, per germline (reference sequence). The CDR3 is 16 residues long. DNA for the CDR3: TGTGCCAGCACCCGTAAAGGTTCTAGCGGGAGAAGTGAGCAGTACTTC. Amino acids: CASTRKGSSGRSEQYF.

Of note for this clonotype: This may be a read error: a much more frequent sequence differs by one nucleotide. The rearrangement links TRBV9 to TRBJ2-4, with TRBD1 as a possible D gene (6 bases). Germline CDR1 and CDR2: SGDLS and YYNGEE. CDR3 size: 17 residues. The CDR3 DNA is TGTGCCAGCAGCGTAGAAGCAGGGGCGAAAACCAAAACCATTCAGTACTTC. It codes for CASSVEAGAKTKTIQYF.

In this sample, this clonotype turned up many times. The chain is built from TRBV6-5 and TRBJ2-3; D is unresolved. The CDR3 runs to 16 residues. CDR1 and CDR2 from the germline V gene are MNHEY and SVGAGI. The V gene lost 3 bases and the J gene lost 7 bases, with 20 bases spanning the gap. CDR3 loop: CASSYGRNLHFNTQYF. The DNA of the CDR3 is TGTGCCAGCAGTTATGGCCGGAACCTCCACTTTAATACGCAGTATTTT.

The chain has TRBV28 and TRBJ1-1; D is unclear. The germline gives CDR1 MDHEN, CDR2 SYDVKM. Deletions cut 6 bases from V and 11 bases from J, with 13 bases between. The CDR3 spans 11 residues. The CDR3 loop is CASRSYRGAFF. In nucleotides, the CDR3 is TGTGCCAGCAGATCTTACAGAGGGGCTTTCTTT.

The chain has TRBV29-1 and TRBJ1-2, with D possibly being TRBD1 (6 bases). This CDR3 comprises 10 residues. Trimming cost V 7 bases and J 3 bases, with 6 bases left between them. Germline V gene lookup returns CDR1 SQVTM and CDR2 ANQGSEA. CDR3 sequence: CSAGDYGYTF. CDR3 DNA: TGCAGCGCAGGGGACTATGGCTACACCTTC.

The V gene is TRBV19, the J gene TRBJ1-5, with TRBD1 matching over 10 bases. The CDR3 length is 16 residues. Germline CDR1 and CDR2: LNHDA and SQIVND (reference sequence). V lost 5 bases and J lost 2; bases outside the gene matches: 6. CDR3 sequence: CASSRTGTGGNQPQHF. The CDR3 nucleotides are TGTGCCAGTAGTCGCACCGGGACAGGGGGCAATCAGCCCCAGCATTTT.